The 22 T cell receptor beta chains listed next were all sequenced from one sample in a study of cytomegalovirus exposure and HLA in healthy donors. The PCR employed 60 Vbeta primers together with 13 Jbeta primers. Only in-frame clones appear in the TCRdb table, and some are missing; sequencing was by immunoSEQ multiplex PCR. The data hold roughly 150,000 clones, with 70% to 80% observed a single time. Sequenced material: PBMCs. These receptors were obtained from a woman aged 40 to 49 in good health and CMV-seronegative.

This chain links TRBV6-1 with TRBJ1-1; 9 nucleotides agree with TRBD1. Unmatched junction bases numbered 6, after V lost 4 bases and J lost 9 bases. The CDR3 extends over 13 amino acids. Germline V gene lookup returns CDR1 MNHNS and CDR2 SASEGT. In DNA form, the CDR3 reads TGTGCCAGCAGTGGGACAGGGGAAGGGCAAGCTTTCTTT. It specifies CASSGTGEGQAFF.

This clone showed up just a few times. The chain is built from TRBV5-1 and TRBJ2-7; 7 bases match TRBD2. Trimming took 5 bases from V and 2 from J; bases not matched to a gene: 4. In germline, CDR1 is SGHRS, CDR2 YFSETQ. This CDR3 comprises 13 residues. Written as DNA, the CDR3 is TGCGCCAGCAGGGCGGGAGAAGCCTACGAGCAGTACTTC. Its protein product is CASRAGEAYEQYF.

This clone was seen a single time. The V and J genes are TRBV5-4 and TRBJ1-1, with a possible D match to TRBD1 (5 bases). This CDR3 comprises 13 residues. V was pared by 2 bases and J by 9 bases, with 14 bases between. The germline gives CDR1 SGHNT, CDR2 YYREEE (reference sequence). Here the CDR3 DNA reads TGTGCCAGCAGCTTCGACAGTAAGACCCAAGCTTTCTTT. It yields the protein CASSFDSKTQAFF.

The rearrangement links TRBV10-3 to TRBJ2-5; no firm D call. Per the germline V gene, CDR1 is ENHRY and CDR2 is SYGVKD. Trimming shortened V by 0 bases and J by 4 bases, and 6 bases separated the two germline ends. The CDR3 sequence is 13 residues long. CDR3 loop: CAISESATETQYF. In DNA, the CDR3 is TGTGCCATCAGTGAGTCGGCCACAGAGACCCAGTACTTC.

The genes are TRBV7-9 and TRBJ1-1; D perhaps matches TRBD1 (5 bases). Germline-derived CDR1 and CDR2 are SEHNR and FQNEAQ (reference sequence). Trimming shortened V by 7 bases and J by 4 bases, and 13 bases separated the two germline ends. CDR3 length equals 13 residues. The CDR3 DNA follows: TGTGCCAGCAATTTCGGGGGGTCCACTGAAGCTTTCTTT. This sequence encodes CASNFGGSTEAFF.

The V call is TRBV6-5, the J call TRBJ2-7; TRBD1 matches 8 bases. V shed 0 bases and J 6 bases; nucleotides not matched to a gene: 10. This CDR3 spans 16 amino acids. Germline V gives CDR1 MNHEY, CDR2 SVGAGI. The DNA for the CDR3 is TGTGCCAGCAGTTACTCTTCCAGGACAGGGCAAAGCGAGCAGTACTTC. Protein product: CASSYSSRTGQSEQYF.

The V gene is TRBV5-1, the J gene TRBJ2-1; D uncertain. The CDR3 contains 14 residues. Trimming took 2 bases from V and 7 from J, leaving 13 bases between them. Germline V CDR1 and CDR2: SGHRS, YFSETQ. CDR3 nucleotides: TGCGCCAGCAGCTTAGTGCAGGAAAGTAATGAGCAGTTCTTC. Its protein product is CASSLVQESNEQFF.

This clone was counted a few times. V and J are TRBV5-1 and TRBJ1-1, with D possibly TRBD1 on 6 matching bases. This CDR3 contains 12 residues. CDR1 and CDR2 (germline): SGHRS, YFSETQ. Between the trimmed V and J ends, which lost 7 bases and 7 bases, there was a span of 14 bases. CDR3 nucleotides: TGCGCCAGCGGCAGGGAGGGGGATGAAGCTTTCTTT. Its protein product is CASGREGDEAFF.

The chain joins TRBV9 to TRBJ2-2, with a possible D match to TRBD2 (5 bases). This CDR3 has 16 amino acids. Trimming took 2 bases from V and 2 from J, leaving 13 bases between them. Germline V CDR1 and CDR2: SGDLS, YYNGEE. CDR3 amino acids: CASSVGLRGNTGELFF. CDR3 coding DNA: TGTGCCAGCAGCGTCGGCCTTCGGGGTAACACCGGGGAGCTGTTTTTT.

This clone has a handful of counts. The chain is built from TRBV28 and TRBJ1-2; D may be TRBD1 (5 bases). Germline V gene sequence: CDR1 MDHEN, CDR2 SYDVKM. Trimming removed 7 bases at V and 3 bases at J, with 15 bases between. The CDR3 loop spans 14 amino acids. The CDR3 spells CASTAPGVYYGYTF. As DNA, the CDR3 is TGTGCCAGCACTGCTCCGGGGGTCTACTATGGCTACACCTTC.

This chain uses TRBV11-2 with TRBJ2-7; 9 bases align to TRBD1. From germline, CDR1 is SGHAT and CDR2 FQNNGV. J gave up 2 bases and V 5 bases, and 19 bases lay outside the gene matches. This CDR3 region has 19 residues. CDR3 coding DNA: TGTGCCAGCAGCCCTTTCCGGTTAAGGAGGACAGGGGAGACCTACGAGCAGTACTTC. Translated: CASSPFRLRRTGETYEQYF.

CDR3 residues: CASNRQPQHF. The CDR3 DNA follows: TGTGCCAGCAATCGTCAGCCCCAGCATTTT. The chain recombines TRBV6-6 with TRBJ1-5; D gene uncertain. V was shortened by 7 bases and J by 6 bases, with 4 bases between the two germline ends. CDR3 size: 10 residues. The germline V gene has CDR1 MNHNY and CDR2 SVGAGI (reference sequence).

The chain has TRBV10-3 and TRBJ2-5, with D possibly TRBD1 on 5 matching bases. The CDR3 covers 13 residues. In germline, CDR1 is ENHRY, CDR2 SYGVKD. Deletions cut 5 bases from V and 5 bases from J, with 12 bases between. In DNA, the CDR3 is TGTGCCATCAGTCCCCGAGACAGCGAGACCCAGTACTTC. It encodes CAISPRDSETQYF.

This clone occurred a few times. In DNA, the CDR3 is TGTGCCAGCAGTTTCGGGGCTAACTATGGCTACACCTTC. Protein: CASSFGANYGYTF. The rearrangement joins TRBV27 to TRBJ1-2; D is ambiguous. This CDR3 has 13 residues. Germline assignment: CDR1 MNHEY and CDR2 SMNVEV (reference sequence). Trimming stripped 3 bases from V and 0 bases from J, with 5 bases between.

The rearrangement joins TRBV5-1 to TRBJ2-3; 7 bases are a match to TRBD1. After removal of 6 bases from V and 2 bases from J, the junction contained 9 bases not matched to a gene. CDR3 length: 15 amino acids. Germline V CDR1 and CDR2: SGHRS, YFSETQ. This CDR3 reads CASTPVDRSTDTQYF. CDR3 nucleotides: TGCGCCAGCACCCCGGTGGACAGGTCCACAGATACGCAGTATTTT.

This chain's CDR3 is CASRYSGTYEQYF. The CDR3 region has the DNA TGTGCCAGCAGGTATAGCGGGACCTACGAGCAGTACTTC. This chain connects TRBV11-3 to TRBJ2-7; TRBD2 matches 8 bases. Germline V lookup: CDR1 SGHNT, CDR2 YENEEA. This CDR3 is built from 13 residues. J was trimmed by 2 bases and V by 6 bases; bases with no gene match: 3.

CDR3 sequence (DNA): TGTGCCTGGAGGGCCCCGAAGAATCCTGAAGCTTTCTTT. As protein: CAWRAPKNPEAFF. The chain joins TRBV30 to TRBJ1-1, with D uncertain. CDR3 length equals 13 residues. V was cut by 3 bases and J by 6 bases, with 14 bases left in between. Germline V CDR1 and CDR2: GTSNPN, SVGIG (reference sequence).

This clone has a handful of counts. This chain uses TRBV6-1 with TRBJ1-6, with 9 bases that match TRBD1. CDR3 length: 11 residues. The trim removed 4 bases at V and 19 bases at J, leaving 5 bases unmatched. Germline CDR1 MNHNS, CDR2 SASEGT. Written as DNA, the CDR3 is TGTGCCAGCAGTGTCCGGGACAGGGAGCACTTT. Its protein is CASSVRDREHF.

This clone was counted only a few times. The chain is built from TRBV5-6 and TRBJ1-1; D may be TRBD1 (6 bases). This CDR3 spans 15 amino acids. Germline V gene lookup returns CDR1 SGHDT and CDR2 YYEEEE. V lost 3 bases and J 0 bases, leaving 12 bases between the germline ends. CDR3 in amino acids: CASSSGQTMNTEAFF. The CDR3, as DNA: TGTGCCAGCAGCTCCGGACAGACGATGAACACTGAAGCTTTCTTT.

In this sample, this clone turned up a few times. V is TRBV10-3 and J is TRBJ1-1, with 9 bases identical to TRBD1. The CDR3 is made up of 16 amino acids. The germline V gene has CDR1 ENHRY and CDR2 SYGVKD. V gave up 4 bases and J gave up 1 base; unmatched junction bases: 7. Here the CDR3 reads CAISARQGVGNTEAFF. In DNA form, the CDR3 reads TGTGCCATCAGTGCCCGACAGGGGGTAGGGAACACTGAAGCTTTCTTT.

Here the CDR3 DNA reads TGTGCCACCAGCTTCAGGTGGACTGAAGCTTTCTTT. As protein: CATSFRWTEAFF. This sequence joins TRBV15 and TRBJ1-1; D not certain. V lost 5 bases and J 5 bases, leaving 9 bases between the germline ends. The germline V gene has CDR1 LNHNV and CDR2 YYDKDF (reference sequence). The CDR3 length is 12 residues. The complete variable domain, with remaining parts taken from reference TRBV15 and TRBJ1-1, reads DAMVIQNPRYQVTQFGKPVTLSCSQTLNHNVMYWYQQKSSQAPKLLFHYYDKDFNNEADTPDNFQSRRPNTSFCFLDIRSPGLGDTAMYLCATSFRWTEAFFGQGTRLTVV.

This chain links TRBV7-2 with TRBJ1-5, with D possibly matching TRBD1 (5 bases). The CDR3 covers 13 residues. Germline V gene data show CDR1 as SGHTA and CDR2 as FQGNSA. Trimming stripped 5 bases from V and 11 bases from J, with 16 bases between. CDR3 sequence reads: CASSPSGGGSQHF. Written as DNA, the CDR3 is TGTGCCAGCAGCCCATCGGGGGGTGGGTCCCAGCATTTT.